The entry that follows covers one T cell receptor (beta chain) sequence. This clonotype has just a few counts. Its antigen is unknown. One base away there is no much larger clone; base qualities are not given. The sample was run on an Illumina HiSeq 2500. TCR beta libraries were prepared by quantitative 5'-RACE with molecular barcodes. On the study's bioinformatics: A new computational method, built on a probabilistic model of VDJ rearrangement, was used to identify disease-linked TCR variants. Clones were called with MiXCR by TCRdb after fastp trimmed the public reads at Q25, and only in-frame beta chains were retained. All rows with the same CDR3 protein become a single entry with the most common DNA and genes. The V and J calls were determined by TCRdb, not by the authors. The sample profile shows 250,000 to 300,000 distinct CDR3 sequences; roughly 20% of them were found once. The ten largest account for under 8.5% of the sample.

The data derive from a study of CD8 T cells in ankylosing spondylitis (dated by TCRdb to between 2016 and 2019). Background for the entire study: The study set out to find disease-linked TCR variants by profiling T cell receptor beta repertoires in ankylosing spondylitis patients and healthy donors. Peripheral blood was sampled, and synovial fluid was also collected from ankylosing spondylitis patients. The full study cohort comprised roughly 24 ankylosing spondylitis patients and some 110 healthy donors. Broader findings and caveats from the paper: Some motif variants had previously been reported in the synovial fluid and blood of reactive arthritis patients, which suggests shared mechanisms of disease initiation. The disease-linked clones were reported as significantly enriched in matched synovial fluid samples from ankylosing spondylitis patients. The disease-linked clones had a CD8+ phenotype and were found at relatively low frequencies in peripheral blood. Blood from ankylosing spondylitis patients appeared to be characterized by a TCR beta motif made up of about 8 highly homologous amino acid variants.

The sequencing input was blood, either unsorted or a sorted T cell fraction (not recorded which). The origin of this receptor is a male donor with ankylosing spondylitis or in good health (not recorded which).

The nucleotide sequence is TGCAGCGTTTCCGGGACTAGCGTTGGAGATACGCAGTATTTT. This sequence encodes CSVSGTSVGDTQYF. The chain uses TRBV29-1 and TRBJ2-3; the central 10 bases match TRBD2. The CDR3 goes from the cysteine to the phenylalanine over 14 residues. Only the CDR3 part of the read is kept: 42 bases, read in frame from the first base. The germline V gene gives CDR1 as SQVTM and CDR2 as ANQGSEA. V ends up 5 bases short and J 5 bases short, with an unmatched junction base count of 7.